The 3 T cell receptor beta chains presented below share a single source sample, sequenced in a study of T-cell reconstitution after alpha-beta-depleted transplantation in children. Preparation of the TCRbeta library involved a method that used unique molecular identifiers. TCRdb processed the PCR reads anew with MiXCR; each CDR3 protein has one entry. The repertoire consists of around 200,000 distinct CDR3 sequences, with about 15% occurring once and the leading ten covering around 44%. Sequenced material: PBMCs, mostly from graft donor cells, taken 360 days after TCRalphabeta/CD19-depleted stem cell transplant. These receptors came from a male patient aged 2 to 10 who had a stem cell transplant for acute lymphoblastic leukemia, so the T cells may come from the graft donor.

The gene calls are TRBV7-9 and TRBJ2-1; D unclear. The CDR3 is 13 residues long. V gave up 1 base and J gave up 16 bases, with 17 bases separating them. CDR1 SEHNR and CDR2 FQNEAQ come from the germline V gene (reference sequence). CDR3 DNA: TGTGCCAGCAGCTTAGAGACCGCAATTAAGGTTTTCTTC. Protein sequence: CASSLETAIKVFF.

The V gene is TRBV20-1, the J gene TRBJ1-5; D gene ambiguous. CDR3 length: 12 amino acids. The V end lost 2 bases, the J end lost 1 base, and 3 bases lay between the germline ends. Germline assignment: CDR1 DFQATT and CDR2 SNEGSKA (reference sequence). CDR3 in amino acids: CSARRSNQPQHF. The CDR3 DNA reads TGCAGTGCTAGAAGGAGCAATCAGCCCCAGCATTTT.

CDR3 sequence (DNA): TGTGCCAGCAGCCCCCAAGGCGATCTAGGCACTGAAGCTTTCTTT. It is translated as CASSPQGDLGTEAFF. This chain uses TRBV7-9 with TRBJ1-1; D remains unclear. Between the trimmed V and J ends, which lost 5 bases and 4 bases, there was a span of 17 bases. The CDR3 loop spans 15 amino acids. CDR1 and CDR2 (germline): SEHNR, FQNEAQ (reference sequence).